Listed below are T cell receptor beta chains from one sample, sequenced in a study of T cell responses to AZD1222 COVID-19 vaccine. Method: immunoSEQ multiplex PCR; TCRdb's copy keeps in-frame clones and lacks some. The table includes about 70,000 clones, 80% to 90% detected once. This material consisted of peripheral blood, taken 28 days after the second AZD1222 dose. These TCRs come from an adult who received the AZD1222 COVID-19 vaccine. Both conserved end residues are part of each CDR3. A D gene is named only where the DNA matches it firmly. Rows give clone size only sometimes, using once, few, many, or a class for an expanded clone.

d_call j_call cdr3_length v_call clone_size cdr3_aa cdr3_nt
NA TRBJ1-6 17 TRBV13 NA CASSIVTGTLHNSPLHF TGTGCCAGCAGCATTGTGACAGGCACACTGCATAATTCACCCCTCCACTTT
TRBD1 TRBJ1-2 15 TRBV7-2 NA CASSLADDRVQGYTF TGTGCCAGCAGCTTAGCGGATGACAGGGTCCAAGGCTACACCTTC
NA TRBJ1-2 12 TRBV13 NA CASSLGVYGYTF TGTGCCAGCAGCCTCGGGGTCTATGGCTACACCTTC
NA TRBJ2-3 13 TRBV7-2 NA CASSFSTTDTQYF TGTGCCAGCAGCTTCTCCACCACAGATACGCAGTATTTT
NA TRBJ2-2 15 TRBV28 NA CASSKNQGNTGELFF TGTGCCAGCAGTAAAAACCAGGGGAACACCGGGGAGCTGTTTTTT
NA TRBJ1-1 13 TRBV24-1 NA CATKGGASAEAFF TGTGCCACCAAGGGGGGGGCGAGCGCTGAAGCTTTCTTT
NA TRBJ1-2 15 TRBV28 NA CASSSGSDGYYGYTF TGTGCCAGCAGTTCCGGAAGCGACGGATACTATGGCTACACCTTC
TRBD1 TRBJ1-1 17 TRBV7-8 NA CASSQPAQGALGTEAFF TGTGCCAGCAGCCAACCGGCACAGGGGGCGTTGGGCACTGAAGCTTTCTTT
NA TRBJ1-2 12 TRBV9 NA CASGLGRSGYTF TGTGCCAGCGGTCTGGGCAGGTCCGGCTACACCTTC
NA TRBJ1-6 15 TRBV7-9 once CASSLVSGIGSPLHF TGTGCCAGCAGCTTAGTGTCCGGGATCGGTTCACCCCTCCACTTT
TRBD1 TRBJ1-5 17 TRBV19 NA CASSIFRRAGGGQPQHF TGTGCCAGTAGTATATTTCGCCGGGCAGGGGGCGGACAGCCCCAGCATTTT
NA TRBJ1-1 10 TRBV7-9 NA CASSGFEAFF TGTGCCAGCAGCGGATTTGAAGCTTTCTTT
NA TRBJ2-7 14 TRBV5-1 NA CASSPDGGSYEQYF TGCGCCAGCAGCCCGGATGGCGGTTCCTACGAGCAGTACTTC
NA TRBJ1-1 15 TRBV5-1 NA CASSSRQDKNTEAFF TGCGCCAGCAGCTCGAGACAGGATAAGAACACTGAAGCTTTCTTT
NA TRBJ1-6 13 TRBV5-4 NA CASSEGRDSPLHF TGTGCCAGCTCTGAGGGCAGAGATTCACCCCTCCACTTT
NA TRBJ2-2 16 TRBV3-1/TRBV3-2 NA CASSQATSFSTGELFF TGTGCCAGCAGCCAAGCCACAAGCTTTTCCACCGGGGAGCTGTTTTTT
NA TRBJ1-1 15 TRBV2 NA CASSSPDRTGTEAFF TGTGCCAGCAGCAGTCCAGACCGTACCGGCACTGAAGCTTTCTTT
NA TRBJ1-1 13 TRBV19 NA CASTAGHPPEAFF TGTGCCAGTACCGCGGGACACCCGCCGGAAGCTTTCTTT
NA TRBJ1-1 13 TRBV7-9 NA CASRLTGNTEAFF TGTGCCAGCAGGTTGACAGGGAACACTGAAGCTTTCTTT
TRBD1 TRBJ2-2 18 TRBV4-1 NA CASSQWTGGPGGTGELFF TGCGCCAGCAGCCAATGGACAGGGGGACCCGGGGGCACCGGGGAGCTGTTTTTT
NA TRBJ2-5 14 TRBV5-1 NA CASSFQGYQETQYF TGCGCCAGCAGCTTCCAGGGTTACCAAGAGACCCAGTACTTC
NA TRBJ1-6 12 TRBV6-6 NA CASSFRPGTLHF TGTGCCAGCAGTTTCAGACCCGGCACCCTCCACTTT
NA TRBJ1-6 18 TRBV6-6 few CASSRPYRASSYNSPLHF TGTGCCAGCAGCCGACCCTACAGGGCTAGCTCCTATAATTCACCCCTCCACTTT
NA TRBJ1-2 16 TRBV2 NA CASSERYPKVGYGYTF TGTGCCAGCAGTGAACGTTATCCTAAAGTAGGGTATGGCTACACCTTC
TRBD1 TRBJ1-6 15 TRBV19 NA CASSQGAVINSPLHF TGTGCCAGTAGCCAGGGGGCCGTTATTAATTCACCCCTCCACTTT
TRBD2 TRBJ2-2 17 TRBV19 NA CASRTKSGLATPGELFF TGTGCCAGTAGAACTAAATCGGGACTAGCAACCCCCGGGGAGCTGTTTTTT
TRBD1 TRBJ1-6 15 TRBV7-2 NA CASSGQGRDNSPLHF TGTGCCAGCAGCGGACAGGGAAGGGATAATTCACCCCTCCACTTT
NA TRBJ1-1 11 TRBV6-5 NA CASSRNTEAFF TGTGCCAGCAGTCGTAACACTGAAGCTTTCTTT
NA TRBJ2-2 16 TRBV9 NA CASSPGVIGNTGELFF TGTGCCAGCAGCCCGGGGGTTATAGGGAACACCGGGGAGCTGTTTTTT
NA TRBJ2-7 13 TRBV28 NA CASSWLEAYEQYF TGTGCCAGCAGTTGGTTGGAGGCCTACGAGCAGTACTTC
NA TRBJ1-2 14 TRBV3-1/TRBV3-2 NA CASSQDRLGGGYTF TGTGCCAGCAGCCAAGATCGTTTAGGTGGGGGCTACACCTTC
NA TRBJ2-1 15 TRBV19 NA CASTTQSNVYNEQFF TGTGCCAGTACCACACAGAGTAACGTTTACAATGAGCAGTTCTTC
NA TRBJ2-1 14 TRBV19 few CASSIEASALGQFF TGTGCCAGTAGTATAGAGGCTAGCGCCCTGGGGCAGTTCTTC
TRBD2 TRBJ2-5 15 TRBV7-9 few CALGRGAPPGETQYF TGTGCCCTTGGGAGGGGAGCCCCTCCGGGGGAGACCCAGTACTTC
NA TRBJ1-1 12 TRBV6-5 once CASKSVNTEAFF TGTGCCAGCAAATCAGTGAACACTGAAGCTTTCTTT
TRBD1 TRBJ1-2 15 TRBV5-1 NA CASSASGGAGYGYTF TGCGCCAGCAGCGCGTCAGGGGGCGCCGGCTATGGCTACACCTTC
NA TRBJ2-1 10 TRBV12-3/TRBV12-4 few CATRRGPQFF TGTGCAACCAGGCGGGGGCCGCAGTTCTTC
NA TRBJ2-7 13 TRBV5-1 NA CASSPNGPYEQYF TGCGCCAGCAGTCCAAACGGGCCGTACGAGCAGTACTTC